The 7 T cell receptor beta chains below all came from one sample that was sequenced in a study of T cell repertoires in cytomegalovirus infection. A single record per CDR3 protein comes from TCRdb applying MiXCR to the reads. This sample has approximately 320,000 distinct CDR3 sequences, with 9.5% found just once. Sequencing used PBMCs. Receptors were obtained from a human donor in good health (CMV status not recorded). Some clones in this sample may be carry-over from other donors' samples.

This clonotype is categorized as medium-sized. The chain is built from TRBV7-2 and TRBJ2-7; possible D gene TRBD1, 6 bases. The V end lost 4 bases, the J end lost 4 bases, and 8 bases lay between the germline ends. The CDR3 length is 12 residues. From germline, CDR1 is SGHTA and CDR2 FQGNSA. CDR3 protein: CASSSQGYEQYF. Written as DNA, the CDR3 is TGTGCCAGCAGCTCACAGGGTTACGAGCAGTACTTC.

This sequence joins TRBV7-2 and TRBJ2-1; 10 bases map to TRBD2. This CDR3 is built from 19 residues. The germline gives CDR1 SGHTA, CDR2 FQGNSA. The trim removed 5 bases at V and 0 bases at J, leaving 13 bases unmatched. The CDR3 loop reads CASSQSGTSVRSSYNEQFF. The CDR3 DNA is TGTGCCAGCAGCCAGTCCGGGACTAGCGTACGGAGCTCCTACAATGAGCAGTTCTTC. The whole variable domain, remainder taken from reference TRBV7-2 and TRBJ2-1, is GAGVSQSPSNKVTEKGKDVELRCDPISGHTALYWYRQSLGQGLEFLIYFQGNSAPDKSGLPSDRFSAERTGGSVSTLTIQRTQQEDSAVYLCASSQSGTSVRSSYNEQFFGPGTRLTVL.

This clonotype appeared a single time. The chain uses TRBV28 and TRBJ1-5; perhaps TRBD1 as D (6 bases). V shed 6 bases and J shed 1 base, with 13 bases lying between them. Germline assignment: CDR1 MDHEN and CDR2 SYDVKM. The CDR3 runs to 15 residues. The CDR3 sequence is CASRLGGRSNQPQHF. The CDR3 region has the DNA TGTGCCAGCAGACTAGGGGGTAGGAGCAATCAGCCCCAGCATTTT. The entire variable domain, with the rest obtained from reference TRBV28 and TRBJ1-5, is as follows: DVKVTQSSRYLVKRTGEKVFLECVQDMDHENMFWYRQDPGLGLRLIYFSYDVKMKEKGDIPEGYSVSREKKERFSLILESASTNQTSMYLCASRLGGRSNQPQHFGDGTRLSIL.

This clonotype showed up many times. The CDR3 DNA reads as TGCGCCAGCAGCCAAGCCAGGGGTCACTATGGCTACACCTTC. It translates to CASSQARGHYGYTF. The chain is built from TRBV4-3 and TRBJ1-2; possibly TRBD1 for D (6 bases). The V gene's germline CDR1 is LGHNA and CDR2 YSLEER. V dropped 1 base and J dropped 3 bases, with 9 bases sitting between them. This CDR3 is built from 14 residues.

This clonotype has just a few counts. Here the CDR3 DNA reads TGTGCCAGCGCCCGGGACAGCCAAAACATTCAGTACTTC. It is translated as CASARDSQNIQYF. The chain carries TRBV12-3 or TRBV12-4 and TRBJ2-4; 7 bases fit TRBD1. The trim removed 8 bases at V and 5 bases at J, leaving 6 bases unmatched. The CDR3 spans 13 residues.

This clonotype has ten or more counts. This rearrangement joins TRBV4-1 to TRBJ2-2, with a weak D call TRBD2 (5 bases). CDR3 length: 14 amino acids. Germline V gene lookup returns CDR1 MGHRA and CDR2 YSYEKL. The V end lost 4 bases, the J end lost 5 bases, and 11 bases lay between the germline ends. CDR3 DNA sequence: TGCGCCAGCAGCCGGACTGCCGGGACCGGGGAGCTGTTTTTT. Translating gives CASSRTAGTGELFF.

This clonotype occurred many times. This rearrangement joins TRBV18 to TRBJ1-2; the match to TRBD1 covers 7 bases. The CDR3 is 13 amino acids. Germline V lookup: CDR1 KGHSH, CDR2 LQKENI. Trimming at V came to 1 base and at J to 7 bases, leaving 3 bases not matched to a gene. The CDR3 DNA is TGTGCCAGCTCACCACAGAACAGGGGTGGCTACACCTTC. Protein product: CASSPQNRGGYTF.